The rows below give T cell receptor beta chains drawn from one sample of a study of blood T cell repertoires in COVID-19. TCRdb keeps only in-frame clones here, not all; method: immunoSEQ multiplex PCR. This sample has around 130,000 clones, with less than 85% found just once. Sequencing was performed on peripheral blood. Receptors originate from a woman aged 60-75 years with acute or convalescent COVID-19. Each CDR3 is given with its conserved first and last residue. D genes are given only for firm matches. Part of the rows lack a size; the others show once, few, many or a class for expanded clones.

TRBV18,.,.,TRBJ1-1,CASSPGWAGGANTEAFF,TGTGCCAGCTCACCGGGATGGGCTGGGGGCGCGAACACTGAAGCTTTCTTT
TRBV14,.,.,TRBJ1-4,CASSPRQSNEKLFF,TGTGCCAGCAGCCCGAGACAGTCTAATGAAAAACTGTTTTTT
TRBV2,.,.,TRBJ2-1,CASEGDPIGRNEQFF,TGTGCCAGCGAGGGGGACCCTATAGGCCGCAATGAGCAGTTCTTC
TRBV30,.,.,TRBJ1-6,CALLYSYNSPLHF,TGTGCCCTGCTATACTCCTATAATTCACCCCTCCACTTT
TRBV2,.,.,TRBJ2-5,CASVDPGQETQYF,TGTGCCAGCGTCGACCCGGGTCAAGAGACCCAGTACTTC
TRBV4-1,.,TRBD1,TRBJ1-2,CASSQGQGSYGYTF,TGCGCCAGCAGCCAGGGACAGGGTTCCTATGGCTACACCTTC
TRBV7-3,few,TRBD1,TRBJ2-1,CASSLLGTADHEQFF,TGTGCCAGCAGCTTATTAGGGACAGCGGACCATGAGCAGTTCTTC
TRBV5-6,once,.,TRBJ1-5,CASSSRRRVRNQPQHF,TGTGCCAGCAGCTCCCGGCGGAGGGTCCGCAATCAGCCCCAGCATTTT
TRBV4-2,.,.,TRBJ1-2,CASSQERARGRALRGYTF,TGTGCCAGCAGCCAAGAGCGGGCGAGGGGGAGGGCCTTGAGGGGCTACACCTTC
TRBV3-1/TRBV3-2,.,.,TRBJ1-5,CASSHVRQALWPQHF,TGTGCCAGCAGCCACGTTCGACAGGCCCTTTGGCCCCAGCATTTT
TRBV3-1/TRBV3-2,.,TRBD2,TRBJ2-3,CASSQLYLAGLTQYF,TGTGCCAGCAGCCAACTATATCTAGCGGGGCTGACGCAGTATTTT
TRBV10-3,.,.,TRBJ1-1,CAVAALRGQSTEAFF,TGTGCCGTCGCGGCACTCAGGGGCCAAAGCACTGAAGCTTTCTTT
TRBV10-3,.,.,TRBJ1-1,CAISEFKPGIGNTEAFF,TGTGCCATCAGTGAGTTTAAACCGGGGATCGGGAACACTGAAGCTTTCTTT
TRBV7-2,.,.,TRBJ1-1,CASTQSGGLNTEAFF,TGTGCCAGCACCCAGTCCGGGGGGTTGAACACTGAAGCTTTCTTT
TRBV5-1,.,.,TRBJ1-2,CASSQGQYGYTF,TGCGCCAGCAGCCAAGGACAGTATGGCTACACCTTC
TRBV19,.,TRBD1,TRBJ1-1,CASRSRTGETEAFF,TGTGCCAGTAGGTCACGGACAGGGGAGACTGAAGCTTTCTTT
TRBV28,.,TRBD2,TRBJ2-1,CASSPNPGTTFSYNEQFF,TGTGCCAGCAGTCCAAACCCCGGGACTACTTTCTCCTACAATGAGCAGTTCTTC
TRBV6-5,.,.,TRBJ1-2,CATQIPGSYGYTF,TGTGCCACCCAAATACCCGGTAGCTATGGCTACACCTTC
TRBV21-1,.,.,TRBJ1-1,CASSTVTGGPNTEAFF,TGTGCCAGCAGCACAGTTACAGGGGGCCCGAACACTGAAGCTTTCTTT
TRBV9,.,TRBD1,TRBJ1-2,CASSPRGNGDRGGYTF,TGTGCCAGCAGCCCGAGAGGGAATGGGGACAGAGGTGGCTACACCTTC
TRBV3-1/TRBV3-2,.,.,TRBJ1-1,CASSQGGLKAFF,TGTGCCAGCAGCCAAGGTGGGCTAAAAGCTTTCTTT
TRBV12-3/TRBV12-4,many,TRBD1,TRBJ2-7,CASSRNRGYEQYF,TGTGCCAGCAGCCGAAACAGGGGCTACGAGCAGTACTTC
TRBV3-1/TRBV3-2,.,TRBD1,TRBJ1-6,CASSKGGPTSKSPLHF,TGTGCCAGCAGCAAAGGGGGCCCTACATCGAAATCACCCCTCCACTTT
TRBV6-5,.,.,TRBJ1-1,CASREIDMNTEAFF,TGTGCCAGCCGAGAGATAGATATGAACACTGAAGCTTTCTTT
TRBV27,.,.,TRBJ1-1,CASSLGQNTEAFF,TGTGCCAGCAGTTTGGGCCAGAACACTGAAGCTTTCTTT
TRBV12-3/TRBV12-4,.,.,TRBJ1-5,CASDLGAQQPQHF,TGTGCCAGCGATCTGGGGGCTCAACAGCCCCAGCATTTT
TRBV11-2,.,.,TRBJ1-6,CASSLEGRDSYNSPLHF,TGTGCCAGCAGCTTAGAAGGCAGGGACTCCTATAATTCACCCCTCCACTTT
TRBV29-1,.,TRBD1,TRBJ2-6,CSIKGQGANSGANVLTF,TGCAGCATCAAAGGACAGGGGGCAAACTCTGGGGCCAACGTCCTGACTTTC
TRBV2,.,.,TRBJ1-6,CASATGTNESPLHF,TGTGCCAGCGCCACCGGGACTAACGAATCACCCCTCCACTTT